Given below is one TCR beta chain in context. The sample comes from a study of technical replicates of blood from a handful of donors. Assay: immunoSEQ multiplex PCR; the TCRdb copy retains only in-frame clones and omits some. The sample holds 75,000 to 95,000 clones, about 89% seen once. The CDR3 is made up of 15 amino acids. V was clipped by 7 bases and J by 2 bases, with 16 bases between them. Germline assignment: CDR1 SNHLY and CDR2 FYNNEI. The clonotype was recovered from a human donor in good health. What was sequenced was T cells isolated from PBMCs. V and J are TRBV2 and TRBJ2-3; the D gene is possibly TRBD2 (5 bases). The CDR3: CASISVSSPTDTQYF. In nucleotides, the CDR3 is TGTGCCAGCATTAGCGTATCATCGCCCACAGATACGCAGTATTTT.